Below, 27 T cell receptor beta chains from the same sample are listed, as sequenced in a study of PD-1 blockade in classical Hodgkin lymphoma. Profiled with immunoSEQ multiplex PCR; TCRdb holds only in-frame clones, not every one. The table shows 15,000 to 20,000 clones, with around four fifths occurring only once. Regarding time point: newly diagnosed, previously untreated cHL patient sample. Sequenced input: peripheral blood mononuclear cells (PBMCs). Every receptor here comes from a human donor with classical Hodgkin lymphoma.

The V gene is TRBV11-2, the J gene TRBJ2-5; 13 bases are a match to TRBD2. Unmatched junction bases numbered 8, after V lost 5 bases and J lost 5 bases. CDR1 is SGHAT and CDR2 is FQNNGV in the germline V gene. There are 16 residues in the CDR3. CDR3 DNA: TGTGCCAGCAGCGACGGGACTAGCGGGACCCGGGAGACCCAGTACTTC. As protein: CASSDGTSGTRETQYF.

This chain links TRBV28 with TRBJ1-1; tentative D call: TRBD1 (5 bases). V lost 6 bases and J lost 1, with 15 bases in between. The CDR3 totals 15 residues. Germline loops: CDR1 MDHEN, CDR2 SYDVKM. The CDR3 region has the DNA TGTGCCAGCAGCCGGGACGCCCTTACGAACACTGAAGCTTTCTTT. As protein: CASSRDALTNTEAFF.

This clone was counted once. The genes are TRBV10-1 and TRBJ2-3; a weak D match, TRBD1 (6 bases). CDR1 is WNHNN, CDR2 SYGVQD, per germline (reference sequence). This CDR3 has 14 amino acids. The V gene lost 2 bases and the J gene lost 4 bases, with 10 bases spanning the gap. The CDR3 here is CASSEGGAPDTQYF. The CDR3 coding sequence is TGCGCCAGCAGTGAGGGGGGCGCCCCAGATACGCAGTATTTT.

This clone appeared a single time. The CDR3 is CASSNAGTSGITGELFF. The CDR3 DNA reads as TGTGCCAGCAGTAATGCTGGGACTAGCGGGATTACCGGGGAGCTGTTTTTT. The V gene is TRBV2, the J gene TRBJ2-2; TRBD2 matches 13 bases. The CDR3 is made up of 17 amino acids. The germline V gene encodes CDR1 SNHLY and CDR2 FYNNEI. V gave up 5 bases and J gave up 5 bases; unmatched junction bases: 8.

The rearrangement links TRBV6-6 to TRBJ2-7, with D perhaps matching TRBD1 (5 bases). This CDR3 is 14 amino acids long. Trimming left V 2 bases short and J 5 bases short, with 13 bases between. Germline loops: CDR1 MNHNY, CDR2 SVGAGI (reference sequence). The CDR3 sequence is CASSYPRAENEQYF. In nucleotides, the CDR3 is TGTGCCAGCAGTTACCCCAGGGCGGAGAACGAGCAGTACTTC.

The rearrangement links TRBV6-1 to TRBJ2-1, with 11 bases identical to TRBD2. V gave up 10 bases and J gave up 8 bases; unmatched junction bases: 10. The CDR3 sequence is 14 residues long. Looked up from germline, CDR1 is MNHNS and CDR2 is SASEGT. In DNA form, the CDR3 reads TGTGCCACCATGGGACTAGCGGTTATCGATGAGCAGTTCTTC. Translated, it gives CATMGLAVIDEQFF.

This clone appeared a few times. J is TRBJ2-2 and V is TRBV25-1, with D tentatively TRBD1 or TRBD2 (6 bases each). The CDR3 sequence is 17 residues long. Trimming cost V 5 bases and J 4 bases, with 20 bases left between them. Per the germline V gene, CDR1 is MGHDK and CDR2 is SYGVNS. The CDR3 spells CASSPPAGEASTGELFF. CDR3 sequence (DNA): TGTGCCAGCAGTCCCCCGGCAGGGGAGGCCTCCACCGGGGAGCTGTTTTTT.

The V call is TRBV10-3, the J call TRBJ2-7; a weak D match, TRBD2 (6 bases). Trimming took off 10 bases at V and 5 bases at J, with 21 bases between the two ends. CDR3 length: 14 amino acids. Germline-derived CDR1 and CDR2 are ENHRY and SYGVKD. The CDR3 loop is CATGEEPPLDEQYF. The CDR3 DNA follows: TGTGCCACCGGGGAGGAACCCCCTTTGGACGAGCAGTACTTC.

In its sample, this clone was seen once. DNA for the CDR3: TGTGCCAGTAGTGTCACCGGGGACAGCCTTAGCTCTGGAAACACCATATATTTT. It yields the protein CASSVTGDSLSSGNTIYF. The rearrangement links TRBV19 to TRBJ1-3, with 7 bases fitting TRBD1. The trim removed 5 bases at V and 0 bases at J, leaving 13 bases unmatched. CDR3 length equals 18 residues. Germline lookup yields CDR1 LNHDA and CDR2 SQIVND (reference sequence).

This chain links TRBV28 with TRBJ2-7; D tentatively reads TRBD1 or TRBD2 (5 bases each). This CDR3 region has 17 residues. Germline V gene lookup returns CDR1 MDHEN and CDR2 SYDVKM. V was cut by 3 bases and J by 6 bases, with 24 bases left in between. The CDR3 loop is CASSFRDRRVIKSEQYF. CDR3 bases: TGTGCCAGCAGTTTTAGGGACCGCCGGGTGATTAAGTCCGAGCAGTACTTC.

The chain joins TRBV5-1 to TRBJ1-4; perhaps TRBD1 as D (5 bases). CDR1 and CDR2 from the germline V gene are SGHRS and YFSETQ. This CDR3 region has 17 residues. Trimming shortened V by 0 bases and J by 0 bases, and 12 bases separated the two germline ends. This CDR3 reads CASSLGGTVATNEKLFF. CDR3 bases: TGCGCCAGCAGCTTGGGGGGGACGGTTGCAACTAATGAAAAACTGTTTTTT.

The gene calls are TRBV5-1 and TRBJ2-5, with 13 positions matching TRBD2. CDR1 SGHRS and CDR2 YFSETQ come from the germline V gene. The V and J ends lost 6 bases and 6 bases, in that order; junction bases with no gene match: 14. The CDR3 length is 17 residues. The CDR3 DNA is TGCGCCAGCACAACGGGAACTAGCGGGAGGGCCAAAAAGACCCAGTACTTC. Protein: CASTTGTSGRAKKTQYF.

In DNA, the CDR3 is TGTGCCAGCAGTGTCTTTAGCGGGGGGACAGATACGCAGTATTTT. Translated: CASSVFSGGTDTQYF. The chain uses TRBV2 and TRBJ2-3; 10 bases fit TRBD2. With 4 bases clipped from V and 3 bases from J, the junction kept 4 bases outside the gene matches. Germline CDR1 and CDR2: SNHLY and FYNNEI. The CDR3 spans 15 residues.

The rearrangement links TRBV6-5 to TRBJ2-7; D possibly corresponds to TRBD2 (6 bases). CDR1 and CDR2 (germline): MNHEY, SVGAGI. This CDR3 region has 15 residues. The V and J ends lost 6 bases and 4 bases respectively, with 19 bases between them. The CDR3 sequence is CASRGAGTSSYEQYF. In DNA, the CDR3 is TGTGCCAGCAGGGGAGCGGGTACATCCTCTTACGAGCAGTACTTC.

The chain joins TRBV5-1 to TRBJ2-3; 8 nucleotides match TRBD2. This CDR3 spans 17 amino acids. V was clipped by 2 bases and J by 2 bases; unmatched bases: 10. Germline V gives CDR1 SGHRS, CDR2 YFSETQ. The CDR3 sequence: CASSFSRASGFTDTQYF. CDR3 nucleotide sequence: TGCGCCAGCAGCTTTTCTAGGGCTAGCGGGTTCACAGATACGCAGTATTTT.

This rearrangement joins TRBV11-2 to TRBJ2-1, with D possibly TRBD2 on 5 matching bases. Looked up from germline, CDR1 is SGHAT and CDR2 is FQNNGV. V lost 6 bases and J lost 0, with 12 bases in between. The CDR3 contains 15 residues. The CDR3 DNA reads as TGTGCCAGCAGTCTTAGTGGGAGCTCCTACAATGAGCAGTTCTTC. Its translation: CASSLSGSSYNEQFF. Together with reference TRBV11-2 and TRBJ2-1, the CDR3 gives the full variable domain: EAGVAQSPRYKIIEKRQSVAFWCNPISGHATLYWYQQILGQGPKLLIQFQNNGVVDDSQLPKDRFSAERLKGVDSTLKIQPAKLEDSAVYLCASSLSGSSYNEQFFGPGTRLTVL.

The rearrangement joins TRBV7-2 to TRBJ2-5, with a weak D call TRBD1 (6 bases). The length of the CDR3 is 13 residues. Germline assignment: CDR1 SGHTA and CDR2 FQGNSA. V lost 6 bases and J 4 bases, leaving 12 bases between the germline ends. The CDR3, as DNA: TGTGCCAGCAGTTCCCAGGGGACAGAGACCCAGTACTTC. Protein product: CASSSQGTETQYF.

This clone was observed a single time. The gene calls are TRBV2 and TRBJ1-5; D is ambiguous. Trimming pared 6 bases from V and 1 base from J, leaving 13 bases between. The CDR3 has 15 residues. The germline V gene has CDR1 SNHLY and CDR2 FYNNEI. CDR3 coding DNA: TGTGCCAGCAGCCCGGCCCTAATAAGCAATCAGCCCCAGCATTTT. Its protein is CASSPALISNQPQHF.

The rearrangement links TRBV18 to TRBJ2-5; possible D gene TRBD2, 5 bases. The CDR3 has 14 residues. Between the trimmed V and J ends, which lost 1 base and 5 bases, there was a span of 11 bases. From germline, CDR1 is KGHSH and CDR2 LQKENI. The CDR3 loop reads CASSPLLGEETQYF. In DNA, the CDR3 is TGTGCCAGCTCACCACTGCTCGGGGAGGAGACCCAGTACTTC.

This chain connects TRBV2 to TRBJ1-2; D is possibly TRBD1 (5 bases). V shed 3 bases and J shed 2 bases, with 13 bases lying between them. Germline-derived CDR1 and CDR2 are SNHLY and FYNNEI. This CDR3 comprises 15 residues. CDR3 DNA: TGTGCCAGCAGTGATGAGCAGGGAGCCAACTATGGCTACACCTTC. It yields the protein CASSDEQGANYGYTF.

The chain employs TRBV2 and TRBJ2-2; TRBD1 agrees at 10 bases. Trimming took 6 bases from V and 7 from J; bases not matched to a gene: 11. CDR1 and CDR2 (germline): SNHLY, FYNNEI. This CDR3 contains 16 residues. CDR3 nucleotides: TGTGCCAGCAGCCCCCAAGGGGGACAGGGGATCGGGGAGCTGTTTTTT. Translating gives CASSPQGGQGIGELFF. Variable domain in full (rest from reference TRBV2 and TRBJ2-2): EPEVTQTPSHQVTQMGQEVILRCVPISNHLYFYWYRQILGQKVEFLVSFYNNEISEKSEIFDDQFSVERPDGSNFTLKIRSTKLEDSAMYFCASSPQGGQGIGELFFGEGSRLTVL.

The CDR3 reads CASSPRQGQQETQYF. DNA for the CDR3: TGTGCCAGCAGCCCGAGACAGGGGCAACAAGAGACCCAGTACTTC. The V gene is TRBV5-6, the J gene TRBJ2-5; 8 bases map to TRBD1. V was clipped by 4 bases and J by 2 bases; unmatched bases: 7. Per germline, CDR1 SGHDT and CDR2 YYEEEE. The CDR3 covers 15 residues.

The chain combines TRBV14 with TRBJ1-4; possible D gene TRBD1, 5 bases. CDR3 size: 15 residues. V lost 3 bases and J 10 bases, leaving 18 bases between the germline ends. From germline, CDR1 is SGHDN and CDR2 FVKESK. The CDR3 nucleotides are TGTGCCAGCAGCCACAACGAAGGGGCGGGGGGAAAACTGTTTTTT. Translating gives CASSHNEGAGGKLFF.

V usage is TRBV11-2 and J usage is TRBJ2-7; D is unclear. The CDR3 length is 13 residues. Deletions cut 8 bases from V and 2 bases from J, with 13 bases between. The germline V gene encodes CDR1 SGHAT and CDR2 FQNNGV. CDR3 in amino acids: CASAVIGTYEQYF. In nucleotides, the CDR3 is TGTGCCAGCGCCGTAATTGGGACCTACGAGCAGTACTTC. Full variable domain (outside the CDR3, taken from reference TRBV11-2 and TRBJ2-7): EAGVAQSPRYKIIEKRQSVAFWCNPISGHATLYWYQQILGQGPKLLIQFQNNGVVDDSQLPKDRFSAERLKGVDSTLKIQPAKLEDSAVYLCASAVIGTYEQYFGPGTRLTVT.

This clone showed up just once. The rearrangement joins TRBV6-6 to TRBJ2-3; 9 bases are a match to TRBD2. CDR3 size: 14 residues. Germline values: CDR1 MNHNY, CDR2 SVGAGI (reference sequence). J lost 1 base, V lost 11 bases, and 7 bases had no gene match. The CDR3 loop is CAARSGRRTDTQYF. Written as DNA, the CDR3 is TGTGCCGCCCGGAGCGGGAGGCGCACAGATACGCAGTATTTT.

J is TRBJ2-7 and V is TRBV6-5; 12 bases map to TRBD2. With 6 bases clipped from V and 0 bases from J, the junction kept 3 bases outside the gene matches. The germline gives CDR1 MNHEY, CDR2 SVGAGI. The CDR3 totals 15 residues. CDR3 amino acids: CASSLTSGSSYEQYF. As DNA, the CDR3 is TGTGCCAGCAGCCTGACTAGCGGGAGCTCCTACGAGCAGTACTTC.

The rearrangement uses TRBV28 and TRBJ1-1; tentative D call: TRBD1 (6 bases). Germline V gene data show CDR1 as MDHEN and CDR2 as SYDVKM. The V end lost 5 bases, the J end lost 6 bases, and 13 bases lay between the germline ends. This CDR3 is 13 amino acids long. The CDR3 coding sequence is TGTGCCAGCAGTCTTCCGGACAGCGCTGAAGCTTTCTTT. Protein: CASSLPDSAEAFF.